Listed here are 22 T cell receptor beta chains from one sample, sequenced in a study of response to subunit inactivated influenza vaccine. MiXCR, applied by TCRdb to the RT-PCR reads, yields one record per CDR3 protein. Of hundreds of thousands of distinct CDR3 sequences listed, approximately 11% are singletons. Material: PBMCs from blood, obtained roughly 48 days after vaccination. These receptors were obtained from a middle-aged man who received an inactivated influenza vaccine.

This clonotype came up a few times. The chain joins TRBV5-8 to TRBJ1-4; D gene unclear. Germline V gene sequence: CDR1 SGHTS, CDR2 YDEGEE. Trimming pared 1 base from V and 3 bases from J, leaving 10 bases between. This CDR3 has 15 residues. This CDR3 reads CASSLKRISNEKLFF. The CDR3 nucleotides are TGTGCCAGCAGCTTGAAAAGGATCTCTAATGAAAAACTGTTTTTT.

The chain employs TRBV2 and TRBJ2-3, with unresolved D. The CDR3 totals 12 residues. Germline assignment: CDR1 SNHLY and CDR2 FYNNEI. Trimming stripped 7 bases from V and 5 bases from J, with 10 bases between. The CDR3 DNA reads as TGTGCCAGCACTCGAGAGAAAGATACGCAGTATTTT. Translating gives CASTREKDTQYF. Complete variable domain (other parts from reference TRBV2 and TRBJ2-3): EPEVTQTPSHQVTQMGQEVILRCVPISNHLYFYWYRQILGQKVEFLVSFYNNEISEKSEIFDDQFSVERPDGSNFTLKIRSTKLEDSAMYFCASTREKDTQYFGPGTRLTVL.

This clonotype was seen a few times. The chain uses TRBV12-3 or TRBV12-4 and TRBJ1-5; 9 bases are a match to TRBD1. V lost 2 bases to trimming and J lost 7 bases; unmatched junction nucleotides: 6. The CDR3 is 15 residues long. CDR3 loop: CASSLTGGAEQPQHF. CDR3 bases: TGTGCCAGCAGTTTAACAGGGGGCGCGGAGCAGCCCCAGCATTTT.

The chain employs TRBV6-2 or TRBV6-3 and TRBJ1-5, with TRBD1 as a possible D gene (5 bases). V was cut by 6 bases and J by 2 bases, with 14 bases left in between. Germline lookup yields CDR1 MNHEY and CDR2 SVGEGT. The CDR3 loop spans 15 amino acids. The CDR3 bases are TGTGCCAGCAGCAATGGGGGAGCTGGCAATCAGCCCCAGCATTTT. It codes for CASSNGGAGNQPQHF.

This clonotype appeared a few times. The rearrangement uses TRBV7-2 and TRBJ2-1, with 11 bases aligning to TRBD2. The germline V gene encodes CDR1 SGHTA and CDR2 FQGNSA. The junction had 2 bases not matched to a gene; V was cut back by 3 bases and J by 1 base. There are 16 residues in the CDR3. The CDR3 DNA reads TGTGCCAGCAGCTTCCCTAGCGGGGGGTCCTACAATGAGCAGTTCTTC. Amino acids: CASSFPSGGSYNEQFF. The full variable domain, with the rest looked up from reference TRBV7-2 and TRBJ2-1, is GAGVSQSPSNKVTEKGKDVELRCDPISGHTALYWYRQSLGQGLEFLIYFQGNSAPDKSGLPSDRFSAERTGGSVSTLTIQRTQQEDSAVYLCASSFPSGGSYNEQFFGPGTRLTVL.

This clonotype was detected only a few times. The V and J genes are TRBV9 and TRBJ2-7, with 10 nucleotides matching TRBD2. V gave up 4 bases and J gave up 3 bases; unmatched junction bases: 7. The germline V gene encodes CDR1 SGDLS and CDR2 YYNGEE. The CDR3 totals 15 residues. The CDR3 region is CASSSGLAEYYEQYF. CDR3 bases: TGTGCCAGCAGCTCCGGACTAGCGGAATACTACGAGCAGTACTTC.

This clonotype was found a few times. The CDR3 spells CASSLGIGASTDTQYF. The DNA of the CDR3 is TGTGCCAGCAGTTTAGGCATCGGAGCTAGCACAGATACGCAGTATTTT. The rearrangement links TRBV12-3 or TRBV12-4 to TRBJ2-3; D is unresolved. The V gene lost 1 base and the J gene lost 0 bases, with 11 bases spanning the gap. The CDR3 runs 16 residues.

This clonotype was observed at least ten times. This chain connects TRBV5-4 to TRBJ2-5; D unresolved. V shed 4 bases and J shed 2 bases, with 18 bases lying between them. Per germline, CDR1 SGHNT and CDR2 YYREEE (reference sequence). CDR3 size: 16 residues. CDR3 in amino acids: CASSVALGGVQETQYF. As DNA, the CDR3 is TGTGCCAGCAGCGTGGCCCTAGGCGGCGTACAAGAGACCCAGTACTTC.

This chain's CDR3 is CASSLTSTRYNEQFF. The CDR3 DNA reads TGCGCCAGCAGCTTGACTAGTACACGGTACAATGAGCAGTTCTTC. This chain links TRBV5-1 with TRBJ2-1, with TRBD2 as a possible D gene (5 bases). The CDR3 totals 15 residues. V was trimmed by 1 base and J by 4 bases, leaving 12 bases between them. Germline V lookup: CDR1 SGHRS, CDR2 YFSETQ.

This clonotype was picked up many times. The CDR3 spells CASSRGGTSNEQFF. The CDR3 bases are TGCGCCAGCAGCCGAGGAGGGACTAGCAATGAGCAGTTCTTC. The V call is TRBV4-3, the J call TRBJ2-1, with 8 bases that match TRBD2. This CDR3 is 14 amino acids long. Losses at the gene ends were 4 bases for V and 6 bases for J; bases not matched to a gene: 5. The V gene's germline CDR1 is LGHNA and CDR2 YSLEER.

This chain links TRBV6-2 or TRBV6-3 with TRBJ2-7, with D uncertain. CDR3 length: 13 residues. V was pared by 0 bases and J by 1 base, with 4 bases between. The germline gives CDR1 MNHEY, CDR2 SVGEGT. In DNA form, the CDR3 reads TGTGCCAGCAGTTACTCGATATCCTACGAGCAGTACTTC. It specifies CASSYSISYEQYF.

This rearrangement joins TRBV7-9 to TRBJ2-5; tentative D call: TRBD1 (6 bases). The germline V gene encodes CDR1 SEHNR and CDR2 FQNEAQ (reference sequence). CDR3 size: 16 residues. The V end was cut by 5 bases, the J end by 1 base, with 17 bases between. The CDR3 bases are TGTGCCAGCAGCCTGGACTCGGGACACATCCAAGAGACCCAGTACTTC. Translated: CASSLDSGHIQETQYF.

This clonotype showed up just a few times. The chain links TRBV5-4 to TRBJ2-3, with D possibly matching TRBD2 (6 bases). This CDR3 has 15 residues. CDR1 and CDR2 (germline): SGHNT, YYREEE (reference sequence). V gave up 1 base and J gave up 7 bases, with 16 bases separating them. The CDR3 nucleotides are TGTGCCAGCAGCTTGCCCCTAGCGCAAGGTTATACGCAGTATTTT. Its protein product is CASSLPLAQGYTQYF.

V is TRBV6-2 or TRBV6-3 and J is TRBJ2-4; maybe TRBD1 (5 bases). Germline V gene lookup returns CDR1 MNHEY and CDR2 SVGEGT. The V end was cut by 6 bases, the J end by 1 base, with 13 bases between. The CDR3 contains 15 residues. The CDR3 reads CASRGPGIAKNIQYF. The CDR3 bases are TGTGCCAGCAGGGGGCCAGGCATTGCCAAAAACATTCAGTACTTC.

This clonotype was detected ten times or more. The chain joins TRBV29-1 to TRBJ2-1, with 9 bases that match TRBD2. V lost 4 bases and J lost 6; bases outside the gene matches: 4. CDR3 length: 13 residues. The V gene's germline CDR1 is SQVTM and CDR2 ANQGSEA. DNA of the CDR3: TGCAGCGTTGGGGCGGGGGGGCTCAATGAGCAGTTCTTC. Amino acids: CSVGAGGLNEQFF.

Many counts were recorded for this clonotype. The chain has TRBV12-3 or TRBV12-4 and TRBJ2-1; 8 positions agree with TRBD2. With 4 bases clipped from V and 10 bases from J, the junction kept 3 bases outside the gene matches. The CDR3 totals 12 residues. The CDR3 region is CASSSTSGEQFF. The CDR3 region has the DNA TGTGCCAGCAGTTCCACTAGCGGAGAGCAGTTCTTC.

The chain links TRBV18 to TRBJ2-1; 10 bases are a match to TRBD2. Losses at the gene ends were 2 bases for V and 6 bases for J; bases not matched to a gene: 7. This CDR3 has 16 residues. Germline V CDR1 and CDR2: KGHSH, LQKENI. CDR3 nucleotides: TGTGCCAGCTCACCATCTTTACTAGCGGGACCCAATGAGCAGTTCTTC. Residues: CASSPSLLAGPNEQFF.

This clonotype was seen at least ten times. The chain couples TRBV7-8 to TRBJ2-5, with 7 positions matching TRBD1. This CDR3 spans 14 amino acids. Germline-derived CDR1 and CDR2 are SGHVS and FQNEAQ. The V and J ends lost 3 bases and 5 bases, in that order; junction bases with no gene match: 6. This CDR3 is CASSFEGGAETQYF. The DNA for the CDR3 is TGTGCCAGCAGCTTTGAAGGGGGCGCGGAGACCCAGTACTTC.

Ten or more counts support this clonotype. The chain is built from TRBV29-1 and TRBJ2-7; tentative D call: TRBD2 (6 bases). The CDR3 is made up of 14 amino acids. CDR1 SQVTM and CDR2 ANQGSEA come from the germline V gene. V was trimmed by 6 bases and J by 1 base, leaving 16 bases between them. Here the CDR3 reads CSVTGRAGSYEQYF. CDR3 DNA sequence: TGCAGCGTAACCGGGAGAGCAGGATCCTACGAGCAGTACTTC.

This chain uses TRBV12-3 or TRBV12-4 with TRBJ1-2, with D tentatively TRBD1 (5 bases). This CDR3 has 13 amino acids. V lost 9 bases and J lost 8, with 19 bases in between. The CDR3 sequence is CASAQDVAGGYTF. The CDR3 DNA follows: TGTGCCAGTGCACAGGACGTAGCTGGCGGCTACACCTTC.

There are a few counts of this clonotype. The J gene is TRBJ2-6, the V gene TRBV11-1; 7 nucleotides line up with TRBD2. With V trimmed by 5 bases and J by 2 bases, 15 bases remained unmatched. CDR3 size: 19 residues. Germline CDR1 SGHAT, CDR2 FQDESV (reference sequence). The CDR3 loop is CASSRTPGLLFTGANVLTF. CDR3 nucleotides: TGTGCCAGCAGCCGAACCCCGGGACTACTCTTTACTGGGGCCAACGTCCTGACTTTC.

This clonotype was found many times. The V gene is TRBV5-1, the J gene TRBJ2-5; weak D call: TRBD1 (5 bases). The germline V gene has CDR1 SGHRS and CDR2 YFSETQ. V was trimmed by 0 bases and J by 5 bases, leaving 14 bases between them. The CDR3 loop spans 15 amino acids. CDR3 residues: CASSLDSGWVETQYF. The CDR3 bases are TGCGCCAGCAGCTTGGATTCAGGGTGGGTGGAGACCCAGTACTTC.